A single sample is the source of the 27 T cell receptor beta chains below, sequenced in a study of CD8+ T cells in alopecia areata. Treatment indicated: oral pan-JAK inhibitor, 5-10 mg twice daily. Following RNA extraction, reverse transcription yielded cDNA that acted as the sequencing template. The table came from immunoSEQ multiplex PCR; TCRdb's copy has only in-frame clones and leaves some out. This table has 150,000 to 200,000 clones, approximately 57% appearing once. The sequencing here drew on CD4+ T cells sorted from blood, taken at week 24, from a patient treated with tofacitinib. All receptors derive from a human donor with alopecia areata.

This clone showed up many times. This chain uses TRBV25-1 with TRBJ2-7; D call uncertain. There are 11 residues in the CDR3. Germline V gene lookup returns CDR1 MGHDK and CDR2 SYGVNS. V lost 6 bases to trimming and J lost 6 bases, with 9 bases between them. The CDR3, as DNA: TGTGCCAGCAGATCTTCCACCGAGCAGTACTTC. Its translation: CASRSSTEQYF.

As concerns this clone: This same CDR3 is encoded by further DNA sequences in the sample. The CDR3 DNA reads TGTGCCAGCAGCTTAGCCTACGAGCAGTACTTC. It translates to CASSLAYEQYF. V usage is TRBV11-2 and J usage is TRBJ2-7; D is uncertain. The CDR3 consists of 11 residues. Germline V gene data show CDR1 as SGHAT and CDR2 as FQNNGV. V was cut by 1 base and J by 2 bases, with 0 bases left in between.

V usage is TRBV14 and J usage is TRBJ1-2, with D unresolved. The germline V and J ends were trimmed by 4 bases and 8 bases, with 11 bases remaining between them. The CDR3 runs to 12 residues. Germline V gene lookup returns CDR1 SGHDN and CDR2 FVKESK. CDR3 bases: TGTGCCAGCAGCCCGCCCAATAGGGGCTACACCTTC. Protein product: CASSPPNRGYTF.

The chain joins TRBV29-1 to TRBJ1-1; no reliable D call. Trimming stripped 4 bases from V and 6 bases from J, with 6 bases between. Germline V gene sequence: CDR1 SQVTM, CDR2 ANQGSEA. The CDR3 loop spans 10 amino acids. CDR3 sequence (DNA): TGCAGCGTTGTGGTTTCTGAAGCTTTCTTT. Encoded protein: CSVVVSEAFF.

The chain has TRBV11-1 and TRBJ2-7; D could derive from TRBD1 or TRBD2 (5 bases each). Deletions cut 7 bases from V and 3 bases from J, with 16 bases between. The length of the CDR3 is 14 residues. Per germline, CDR1 SGHAT and CDR2 FQDESV (reference sequence). The CDR3 loop reads CASTRGATNYEQYF. In nucleotides, the CDR3 is TGTGCCAGCACCCGGGGCGCGACTAACTACGAGCAGTACTTC.

This chain links TRBV6-1 with TRBJ1-1; the D is unclear. This CDR3 comprises 13 residues. V lost 4 bases to trimming and J lost 0 bases, with 6 bases between them. The germline gives CDR1 MNHNS, CDR2 SASEGT. The CDR3 loop is CASSATLNTEAFF. The CDR3 bases are TGTGCCAGCAGTGCAACCTTGAACACTGAAGCTTTCTTT.

V and J are TRBV6-5 and TRBJ2-3, with D hard to call. This CDR3 has 11 amino acids. Germline-derived CDR1 and CDR2 are MNHEY and SVGAGI. Deletions cut 8 bases from V and 6 bases from J, with 9 bases between. This CDR3 reads CASGNWDTQYF. Written as DNA, the CDR3 is TGTGCCAGCGGCAATTGGGATACGCAGTATTTT.

This chain connects TRBV4-3 to TRBJ2-5; TRBD2 might be the D (5 bases). The CDR3 is made up of 14 amino acids. V dropped 1 base and J dropped 5 bases, with 11 bases sitting between them. The germline gives CDR1 LGHNA, CDR2 YSLEER. The CDR3 DNA follows: TGCGCCAGCAGCCAAGTGGGAGCATGGGAGACCCAGTACTTC. As protein: CASSQVGAWETQYF.

The V gene is TRBV29-1, the J gene TRBJ1-2, with D perhaps matching TRBD1 (6 bases). The CDR3 contains 14 residues. Looked up from germline, CDR1 is SQVTM and CDR2 is ANQGSEA. V dropped 4 bases and J dropped 4 bases, with 16 bases sitting between them. In DNA, the CDR3 is TGCAGCGTTGGTCTCGGTACAGGGCGCTATGGCTACACCTTC. It is translated as CSVGLGTGRYGYTF.

V is TRBV15 and J is TRBJ1-2, with D possibly being TRBD1 (6 bases). The CDR3 is made up of 15 amino acids. Per germline, CDR1 LNHNV and CDR2 YYDKDF (reference sequence). V was trimmed by 0 bases and J by 5 bases, leaving 13 bases between them. The CDR3 loop is CATSRDGGTTYGYTF. CDR3 bases: TGTGCCACCAGCAGAGATGGCGGGACAACATATGGCTACACCTTC.

The chain recombines TRBV5-1 with TRBJ1-1; D not certain. Deletions cut 1 base from V and 1 base from J, with 11 bases between. This CDR3 region has 15 residues. The germline V gene encodes CDR1 SGHRS and CDR2 YFSETQ. The CDR3 region has the DNA TGCGCCAGCAGCTTGCCGTCAGGAGGGAACACTGAAGCTTTCTTT. Encoded protein: CASSLPSGGNTEAFF.

The rearrangement links TRBV27 to TRBJ2-3; maybe TRBD1 (5 bases). Trimming shortened V by 8 bases and J by 1 base, and 10 bases separated the two germline ends. Germline CDR1 MNHEY, CDR2 SMNVEV (reference sequence). The CDR3 extends over 13 amino acids. The CDR3 DNA is TGTGCCAGCCTGGGGCACGGCACAGATACGCAGTATTTT. Translated, it gives CASLGHGTDTQYF.

The chain recombines TRBV30 with TRBJ1-2; D is unclear. This CDR3 has 14 residues. The V gene's germline CDR1 is GTSNPN and CDR2 SVGIG (reference sequence). Trimming pared 7 bases from V and 0 bases from J, leaving 15 bases between. The CDR3 nucleotides are TGTGCCTCGACATGGCGGAGAGCTAACTATGGCTACACCTTC. Protein: CASTWRRANYGYTF. The complete variable domain, with remaining parts taken from reference TRBV30 and TRBJ1-2, reads SQTIHQWPATLVQPVGSPLSLECTVEGTSNPNLYWYRQAAGRGLQLLFYSVGIGQISSEVPQNLSASRPQDRQFILSSKKLLLSDSGFYLCASTWRRANYGYTFGSGTRLTVV.

The chain couples TRBV9 to TRBJ1-3; unclear D gene. V was cut by 0 bases and J by 0 bases, with 4 bases left in between. This CDR3 region has 14 residues. Germline V lookup: CDR1 SGDLS, CDR2 YYNGEE. CDR3 in DNA: TGTGCCAGCAGCGTAGCAGTCTCTGGAAACACCATATATTTT. This codes for CASSVAVSGNTIYF.

The chain carries TRBV5-1 and TRBJ2-1, with 8 bases fitting TRBD2. The V gene's germline CDR1 is SGHRS and CDR2 YFSETQ. This CDR3 has 13 amino acids. V dropped 4 bases and J dropped 8; count of bases not matched to a gene: 5. CDR3 in DNA: TGCGCCAGCAGCCCCAGCGGGGGTTATGAGCAGTTCTTC. Protein sequence: CASSPSGGYEQFF.

The chain couples TRBV29-1 to TRBJ2-4; D might be TRBD1 (5 bases). In germline, CDR1 is SQVTM, CDR2 ANQGSEA. Between the trimmed V and J ends, which lost 7 bases and 0 bases, there was a span of 13 bases. The CDR3 length is 14 residues. CDR3 bases: TGCAGCGCAACGACAGTCGCAGCCAAAAACATTCAGTACTTC. Translation: CSATTVAAKNIQYF.

This sequence joins TRBV6-1 and TRBJ2-5; D is possibly TRBD2 (5 bases). V was shortened by 7 bases and J by 5 bases, with 14 bases between the two germline ends. The CDR3 spans 13 residues. Germline-derived CDR1 and CDR2 are MNHNS and SASEGT. CDR3 DNA sequence: TGTGCCAGCACCCCCTCGAAGCGGGAGACCCAGTACTTC. Encoded protein: CASTPSKRETQYF.

The chain uses TRBV7-6 and TRBJ2-1; D may be TRBD1 or TRBD2 (7 bases each). V lost 5 bases and J lost 7, with 12 bases in between. Germline V gene data show CDR1 as SGHVS and CDR2 as FNYEAQ. This CDR3 contains 13 residues. CDR3 sequence (DNA): TGTGCCAGCAGCCACCAGGGGGGGAATGAGCAGTTCTTC. It yields the protein CASSHQGGNEQFF.

The chain couples TRBV29-1 to TRBJ1-2, with no clear D. CDR3 length: 11 residues. Germline V gene lookup returns CDR1 SQVTM and CDR2 ANQGSEA. Trimming took 3 bases from V and 7 from J, leaving 9 bases between them. CDR3 region: CSVESGGGYTF. The CDR3 DNA follows: TGCAGCGTTGAGTCGGGAGGTGGCTACACCTTC.

The chain has TRBV29-1 and TRBJ2-3; D not certain. Germline-derived CDR1 and CDR2 are SQVTM and ANQGSEA. The CDR3 has 12 amino acids. Trimming left V 2 bases short and J 4 bases short, with 7 bases between. CDR3 residues: CSVENGADTQYF. CDR3 sequence (DNA): TGCAGCGTTGAAAACGGCGCAGATACGCAGTATTTT.

V is TRBV30 and J is TRBJ2-7, with 7 positions matching TRBD2. This CDR3 is built from 14 residues. V gave up 0 bases and J gave up 5 bases; unmatched junction bases: 7. CDR1 and CDR2 from the germline V gene are GTSNPN and SVGIG (reference sequence). CDR3 nucleotides: TGTGCCTGGAGTGTACAGGAACGGGGGGACGAGCAGTACTTC. Translation gives CAWSVQERGDEQYF.

Only one count was recorded for this clone. This chain connects TRBV5-1 to TRBJ2-3, with D possibly being TRBD1 or TRBD2 (7 bases each). The V end lost 3 bases, the J end lost 6 bases, and 14 bases lay between the germline ends. The CDR3 is 14 residues long. Germline V gene lookup returns CDR1 SGHRS and CDR2 YFSETQ. CDR3: CASSSPGGGDTQYF. CDR3 nucleotide sequence: TGCGCCAGCAGCTCCCCAGGGGGAGGGGATACGCAGTATTTT.

The CDR3 DNA is TGTGCCAGCAGTTTATATACAGGGGAGACCTATGGCTACACCTTC. Its translation: CASSLYTGETYGYTF. V usage is TRBV28 and J usage is TRBJ1-2; TRBD1 matches 7 bases. Germline V gene sequence: CDR1 MDHEN, CDR2 SYDVKM. The CDR3 runs 15 residues. Losses at the gene ends were 1 base for V and 4 bases for J; bases not matched to a gene: 6.

This clone was seen repeatedly, ten times or more. The gene calls are TRBV7-9 and TRBJ2-7; D is undetermined. Trimming took off 2 bases at V and 0 bases at J, with 8 bases between the two ends. The CDR3 loop spans 14 amino acids. Per the germline V gene, CDR1 is SEHNR and CDR2 is FQNEAQ (reference sequence). CDR3 DNA: TGTGCCAGCAGCTTATCAGAGCACTCCTACGAGCAGTACTTC. Protein product: CASSLSEHSYEQYF. The full variable domain, completed using reference TRBV7-9 and TRBJ2-7, is DTGVSQNPRHKITKRGQNVTFRCDPISEHNRLYWYRQTLGQGPEFLTYFQNEAQLEKSRLLSDRFSAERPKGSFSTLEIQRTEQGDSAMYLCASSLSEHSYEQYFGPGTRLTVT.

This clone was detected once. The chain is built from TRBV7-9 and TRBJ1-2; no clear D gene. The CDR3 length is 12 residues. Germline assignment: CDR1 SEHNR and CDR2 FQNEAQ (reference sequence). V lost 0 bases and J lost 4, with 3 bases in between. CDR3 nucleotide sequence: TGTGCCAGCAGCTTAGCTAGCTATGGCTACACCTTC. Protein product: CASSLASYGYTF.

The rearrangement links TRBV7-3 to TRBJ2-6, with unresolved D. The CDR3 has 15 residues. The germline V gene has CDR1 SGHTA and CDR2 FQGTGA. Trimming cost V 8 bases and J 2 bases, with 13 bases left between them. The CDR3 is CASGPGGAGANVLTF. The DNA of the CDR3 is TGTGCCAGCGGGCCTGGTGGAGCTGGGGCCAACGTCCTGACTTTC.

V is TRBV29-1 and J is TRBJ2-7; 9 bases agree with TRBD1. With V trimmed by 4 bases and J by 7 bases, 11 bases remained unmatched. The length of the CDR3 is 14 residues. Germline V gives CDR1 SQVTM, CDR2 ANQGSEA. The CDR3 bases are TGCAGCGTTGGACACGGGACAGGGCGTAGGGAGCAGTACTTC. Translating gives CSVGHGTGRREQYF.